This T cell receptor beta chain was profiled in a study of blood T cells in healthy people across ages. They isolated at least 6 million PBMCs from each sample. Combining a sample-barcoded 5' primer with a J-beta primer mix, a second PCR ran for about 7 to 11 cycles. Each cDNA molecule received a tag from a template-switch adaptor that had 12 random nucleotides. One entry per CDR3 protein results from TCRdb running MiXCR on the 5' RACE reads. This sample has fewer than 800,000 distinct CDR3 sequences, with over 45% found just once. Germline assignment: CDR1 LGHNA and CDR2 YNFKEQ. With 4 bases clipped from V and 2 bases from J, the junction kept 11 bases outside the gene matches. There are 16 residues in the CDR3.

The sequencing input was blood. The rearrangement joins TRBV4-2 to TRBJ2-7, with 7 bases matching TRBD1. This receptor was taken from a woman in her sixties in good health. The CDR3 is CASSLTAGTEAYEQYF. DNA for the CDR3: TGTGCCAGCAGCCTTACCGCTGGGACAGAAGCCTACGAGCAGTACTTC.